The clone carrying this TCR beta chain was recorded a few times. Germline CDR1 is SNHLY and CDR2 is FYNNEI. The CDR3 totals 12 residues. The ends were cut back, 10 bases at V and 7 bases at J, with 13 bases in the middle. The entry originates in a study of T cell responses to AZD1222 COVID-19 vaccine. Method: immunoSEQ multiplex PCR; TCRdb's copy keeps in-frame clones and lacks some. There are 90,000 to 150,000 clones in the sample; roughly 88% occur only once, and less than 4% lies in the top ten. This TCR came from an adult in good health. Specimen: peripheral blood, collected on day 0 of AZD1222 vaccination. J is TRBJ1-4 and V is TRBV2; no firm D call. The chain's CDR3 is CATRRRGEKLFF. For the CDR3, the DNA is TGTGCCACCCGACGGCGGGGTGAAAAACTGTTTTTT.